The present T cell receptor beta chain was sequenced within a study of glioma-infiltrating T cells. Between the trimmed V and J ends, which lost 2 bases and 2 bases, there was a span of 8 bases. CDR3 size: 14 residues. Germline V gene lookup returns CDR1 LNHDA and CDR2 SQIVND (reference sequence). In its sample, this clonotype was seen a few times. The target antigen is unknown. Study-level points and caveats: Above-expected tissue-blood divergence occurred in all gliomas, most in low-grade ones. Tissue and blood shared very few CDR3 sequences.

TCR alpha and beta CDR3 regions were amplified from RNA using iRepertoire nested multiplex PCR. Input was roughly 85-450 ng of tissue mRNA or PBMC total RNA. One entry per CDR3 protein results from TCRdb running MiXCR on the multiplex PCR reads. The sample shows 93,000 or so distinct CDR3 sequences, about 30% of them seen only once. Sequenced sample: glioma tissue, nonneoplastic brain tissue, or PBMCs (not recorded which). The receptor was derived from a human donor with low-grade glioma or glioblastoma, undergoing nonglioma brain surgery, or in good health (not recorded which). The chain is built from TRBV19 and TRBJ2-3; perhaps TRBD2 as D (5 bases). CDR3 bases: TGTGCCAGTAGTATACCGGGGAACACAGATACGCAGTATTTT. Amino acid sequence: CASSIPGNTDTQYF.